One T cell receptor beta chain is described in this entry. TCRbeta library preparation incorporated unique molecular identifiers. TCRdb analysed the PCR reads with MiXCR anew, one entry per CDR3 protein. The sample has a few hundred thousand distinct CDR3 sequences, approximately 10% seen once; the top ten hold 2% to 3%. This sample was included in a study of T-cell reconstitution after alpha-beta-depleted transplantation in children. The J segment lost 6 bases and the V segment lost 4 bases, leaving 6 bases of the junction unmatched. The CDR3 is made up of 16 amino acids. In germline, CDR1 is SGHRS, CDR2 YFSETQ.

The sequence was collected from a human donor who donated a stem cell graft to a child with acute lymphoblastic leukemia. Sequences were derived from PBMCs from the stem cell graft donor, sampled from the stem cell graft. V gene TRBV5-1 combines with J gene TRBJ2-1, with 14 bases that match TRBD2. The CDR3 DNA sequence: TGCGCCAGCAGCGGTTCCGGGACTAGCGGGAGCAATGAGCAGTTCTTC. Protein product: CASSGSGTSGSNEQFF.